This T cell receptor (beta chain) was identified in a study of blood T cell repertoires in COVID-19. In the study overall: COVID-19 samples collected from the United States, Italy and Spain covered acute and convalescent phases. PBMCs, B-cell-depleted T cells, or T cells provided the cDNA or gDNA that made up the material.

Germline assignment: CDR1 MDHEN and CDR2 SYDVKM. There are 18 residues in the CDR3. V dropped 3 bases and J dropped 3; count of bases not matched to a gene: 11. The data were produced by immunoSEQ multiplex PCR, yet TCRdb's version contains in-frame clones alone and is incomplete. The repertoire holds over 250,000 clones, around 92% seen once, with approximately 2.6% in the top ten. During active infection, Seattle patients enrolled and were then monitored through disease. The chain uses TRBV28 and TRBJ2-3, with TRBD2 matching over 11 bases. The clonotype was recovered from a person aged 18-30 years with COVID-19, enrolled during active disease. The sample was peripheral blood. CDR3 coding DNA: TGTGCCAGCAGTTTCCGTCAGGGGCTAGCGGGAGGTACAGATACGCAGTATTTT. Translated: CASSFRQGLAGGTDTQYF.